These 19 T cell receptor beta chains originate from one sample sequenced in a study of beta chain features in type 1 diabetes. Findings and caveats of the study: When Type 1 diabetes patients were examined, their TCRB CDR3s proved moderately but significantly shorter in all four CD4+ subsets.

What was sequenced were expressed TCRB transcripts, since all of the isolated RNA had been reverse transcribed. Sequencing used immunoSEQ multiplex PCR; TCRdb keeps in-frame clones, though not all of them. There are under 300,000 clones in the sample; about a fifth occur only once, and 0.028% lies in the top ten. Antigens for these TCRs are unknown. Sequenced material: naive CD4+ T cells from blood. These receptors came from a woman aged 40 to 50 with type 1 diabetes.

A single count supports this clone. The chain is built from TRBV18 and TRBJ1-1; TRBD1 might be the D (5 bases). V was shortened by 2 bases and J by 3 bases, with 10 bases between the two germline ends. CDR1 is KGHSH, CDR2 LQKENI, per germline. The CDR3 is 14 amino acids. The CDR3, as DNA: TGTGCCAGCTCACCAGCAGGGATCGACACTGAAGCTTTCTTT. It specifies CASSPAGIDTEAFF.

The CDR3 DNA reads as TGCGCCAGCAGCCAAGGGCTGTTGGGGGTGGGGGCCACGAACACTGAAGCTTTCTTT. Its translation is CASSQGLLGVGATNTEAFF. The rearrangement joins TRBV4-3 to TRBJ1-1; D is possibly TRBD1 (6 bases). Trimming shortened V by 1 base and J by 1 base, and 22 bases separated the two germline ends. The germline V gene has CDR1 LGHNA and CDR2 YSLEER. This CDR3 has 19 residues.

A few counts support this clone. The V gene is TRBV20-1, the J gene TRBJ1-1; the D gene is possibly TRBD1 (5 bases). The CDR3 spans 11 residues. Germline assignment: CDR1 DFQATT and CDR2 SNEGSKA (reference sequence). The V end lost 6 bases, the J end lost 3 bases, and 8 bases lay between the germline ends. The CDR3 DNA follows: TGCAGTGCGGCAGGGTACACTGAAGCTTTCTTT. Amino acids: CSAAGYTEAFF.

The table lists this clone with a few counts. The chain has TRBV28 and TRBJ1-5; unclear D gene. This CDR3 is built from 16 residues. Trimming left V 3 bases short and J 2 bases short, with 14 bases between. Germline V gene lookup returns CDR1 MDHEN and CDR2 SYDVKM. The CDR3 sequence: CASSLGGRMGNQPQHF. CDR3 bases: TGTGCCAGCAGTTTGGGAGGGCGAATGGGCAATCAGCCCCAGCATTTT.

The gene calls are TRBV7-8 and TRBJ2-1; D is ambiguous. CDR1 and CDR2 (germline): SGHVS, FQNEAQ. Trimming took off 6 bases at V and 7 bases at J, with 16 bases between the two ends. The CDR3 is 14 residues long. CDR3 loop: CASRLDRGSNEQFF. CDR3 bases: TGTGCCAGCAGGCTAGACCGTGGGTCGAATGAGCAGTTCTTC.

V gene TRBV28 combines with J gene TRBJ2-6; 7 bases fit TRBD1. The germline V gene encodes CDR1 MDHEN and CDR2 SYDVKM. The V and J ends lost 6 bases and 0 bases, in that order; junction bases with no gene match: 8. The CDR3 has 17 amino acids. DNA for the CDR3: TGTGCCAGCAGGGGACAGACCTTTTTCTCTGGGGCCAACGTCCTGACTTTC. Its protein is CASRGQTFFSGANVLTF. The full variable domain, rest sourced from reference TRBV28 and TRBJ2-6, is DVKVTQSSRYLVKRTGEKVFLECVQDMDHENMFWYRQDPGLGLRLIYFSYDVKMKEKGDIPEGYSVSREKKERFSLILESASTNQTSMYLCASRGQTFFSGANVLTFGAGSRLTVL.

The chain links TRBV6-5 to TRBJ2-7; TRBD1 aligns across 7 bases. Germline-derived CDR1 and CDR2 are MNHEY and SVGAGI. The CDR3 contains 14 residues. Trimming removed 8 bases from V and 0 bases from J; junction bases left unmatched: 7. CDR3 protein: CASEDRPSSYEQYF. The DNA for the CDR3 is TGTGCCAGCGAGGACAGGCCGAGCTCCTACGAGCAGTACTTC.

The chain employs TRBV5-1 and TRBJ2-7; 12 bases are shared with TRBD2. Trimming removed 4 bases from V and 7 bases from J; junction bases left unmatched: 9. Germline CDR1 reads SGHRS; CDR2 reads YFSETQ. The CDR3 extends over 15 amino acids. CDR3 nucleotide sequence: TGCGCCAGCAGCCCACTAGCGGGAGGCCCCCTGGAGCAGTACTTC. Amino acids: CASSPLAGGPLEQYF. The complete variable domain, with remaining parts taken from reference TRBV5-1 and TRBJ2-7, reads KAGVTQTPRYLIKTRGQQVTLSCSPISGHRSVSWYQQTPGQGLQFLFEYFSETQRNKGNFPGRFSGRQFSNSRSEMNVSTLELGDSALYLCASSPLAGGPLEQYFGPGTRLTVT.

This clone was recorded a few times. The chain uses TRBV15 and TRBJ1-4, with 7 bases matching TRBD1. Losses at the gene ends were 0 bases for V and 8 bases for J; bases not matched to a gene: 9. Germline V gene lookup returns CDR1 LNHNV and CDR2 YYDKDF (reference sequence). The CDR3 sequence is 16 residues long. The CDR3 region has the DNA TGTGCCACCAGCAGAGAACCGACAGGGCTAGGGGAAAAACTGTTTTTT. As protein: CATSREPTGLGEKLFF.

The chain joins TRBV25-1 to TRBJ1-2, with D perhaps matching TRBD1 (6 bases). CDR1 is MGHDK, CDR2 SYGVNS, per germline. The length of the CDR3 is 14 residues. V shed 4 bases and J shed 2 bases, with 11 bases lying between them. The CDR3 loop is CASSVGAPNYGYTF. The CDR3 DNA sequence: TGTGCCAGCAGTGTGGGGGCGCCGAACTATGGCTACACCTTC.

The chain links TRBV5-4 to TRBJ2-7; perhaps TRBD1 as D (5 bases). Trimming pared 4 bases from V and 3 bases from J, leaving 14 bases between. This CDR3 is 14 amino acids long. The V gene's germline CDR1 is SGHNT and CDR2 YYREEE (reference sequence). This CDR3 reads CASSRGGQIYEQYF. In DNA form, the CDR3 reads TGTGCCAGCAGCAGGGGTGGGCAAATCTACGAGCAGTACTTC.

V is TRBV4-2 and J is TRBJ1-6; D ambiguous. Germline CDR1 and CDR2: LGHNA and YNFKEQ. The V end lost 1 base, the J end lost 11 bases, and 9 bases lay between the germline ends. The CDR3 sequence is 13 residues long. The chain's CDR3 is CASSQAPLTPLHF. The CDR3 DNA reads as TGTGCCAGCAGCCAAGCCCCTCTTACACCCCTCCACTTT.

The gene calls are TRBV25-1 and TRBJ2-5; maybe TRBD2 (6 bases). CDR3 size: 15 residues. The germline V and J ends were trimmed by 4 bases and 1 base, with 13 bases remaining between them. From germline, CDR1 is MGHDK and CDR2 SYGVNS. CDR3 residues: CASSGISGFQETQYF. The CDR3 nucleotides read TGTGCCAGCAGTGGTATTAGCGGTTTCCAAGAGACCCAGTACTTC.

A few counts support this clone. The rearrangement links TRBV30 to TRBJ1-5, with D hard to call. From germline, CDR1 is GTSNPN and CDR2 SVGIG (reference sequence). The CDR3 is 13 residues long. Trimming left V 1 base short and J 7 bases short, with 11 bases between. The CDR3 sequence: CAWSDTLHQPQHF. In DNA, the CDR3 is TGTGCCTGGAGTGACACCTTGCACCAGCCCCAGCATTTT.

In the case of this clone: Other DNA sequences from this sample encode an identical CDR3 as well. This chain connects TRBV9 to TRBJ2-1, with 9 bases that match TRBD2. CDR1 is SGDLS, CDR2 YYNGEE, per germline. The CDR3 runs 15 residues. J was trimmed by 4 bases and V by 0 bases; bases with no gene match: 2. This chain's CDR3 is CASSVGGGGYNEQFF. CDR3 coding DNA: TGTGCCAGCAGCGTAGGCGGGGGGGGTTACAATGAGCAGTTCTTC.

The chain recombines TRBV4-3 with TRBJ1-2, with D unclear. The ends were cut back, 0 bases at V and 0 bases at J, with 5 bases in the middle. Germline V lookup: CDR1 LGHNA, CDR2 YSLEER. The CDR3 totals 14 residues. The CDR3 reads CASSQDRANYGYTF. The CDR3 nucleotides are TGCGCCAGCAGCCAAGACCGAGCTAACTATGGCTACACCTTC.

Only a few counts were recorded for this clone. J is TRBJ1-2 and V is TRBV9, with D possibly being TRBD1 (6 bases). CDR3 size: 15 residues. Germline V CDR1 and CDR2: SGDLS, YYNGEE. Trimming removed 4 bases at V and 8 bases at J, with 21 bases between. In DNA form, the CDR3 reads TGTGCCAGCAGCCTGAGTGGGGGCTTGATTGGGGGCTACACCTTC. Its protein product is CASSLSGGLIGGYTF.

CDR3 nucleotide sequence: TGTGCCAGTAGTATGGTTGGAGGGGCCGGGGCCAACGTCCTGACTTTC. Encoded protein: CASSMVGGAGANVLTF. V and J are TRBV19 and TRBJ2-6; possibly TRBD2 for D (6 bases). Looked up from germline, CDR1 is LNHDA and CDR2 is SQIVND (reference sequence). Deletions cut 3 bases from V and 4 bases from J, with 13 bases between. This CDR3 contains 16 residues.

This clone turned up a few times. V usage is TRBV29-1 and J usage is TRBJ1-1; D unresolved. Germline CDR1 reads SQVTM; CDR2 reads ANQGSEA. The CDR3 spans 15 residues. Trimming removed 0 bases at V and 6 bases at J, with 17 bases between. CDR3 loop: CSVEDISGVGAEAFF. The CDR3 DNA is TGCAGCGTTGAAGATATTAGCGGGGTAGGCGCTGAAGCTTTCTTT.